The source of this T cell receptor (beta chain) is a study of read filtering for tumor transcriptome and immune sequencing. Study-wide findings and caveats: About four fifths of IR-seq clonotypes had a single read, yet these held approximately 4% of reads.

By share, this clonotype counts as medium-sized. Its antigen is currently unknown. The CDR3 runs 15 residues. Trimming took 6 bases from V and 2 from J, leaving 17 bases between them. Germline-derived CDR1 and CDR2 are SQVTM and ANQGSEA. Molecular barcoded adaptors covering alpha/delta and beta/gamma chains were used on approximately 400 ng RNA. TCRdb independently ran MiXCR on the reads; one entry per CDR3 protein. The sample shows 100,000 to 150,000 distinct CDR3 sequences, under 15% of them seen only once. This receptor was identified in a donor over 35 with multiple myeloma. The rearrangement links TRBV29-1 to TRBJ1-5; the D gene is possibly TRBD1 (5 bases). Sample: a population of CD138-negative cells sorted from bone marrow. The CDR3 spells CSVIGGGSGNQPQHF. As DNA, the CDR3 is TGCAGCGTGATTGGGGGAGGGTCTGGCAATCAGCCCCAGCATTTT.